A selection of T cell receptor beta chains follows, all from one sample in a study of cytomegalovirus exposure and HLA in healthy donors. Assay used: immunoSEQ multiplex PCR; TCRdb lists only in-frame clones, some missing. The sample includes fewer than 140,000 clones, roughly 77% seen only once; the top ten take around 2.5%. The sequenced material came from PBMCs. The receptors stem from a man aged 35-49 years in good health and CMV-seronegative. CDR3s include the opening cysteine and the closing phenylalanine or tryptophan. A D gene is named only where the DNA matches it firmly. The listing skips clone size in some rows; elsewhere it reads once, few, many or a size class.

v_call: TRBV5-1; clone_size: -; j_call: TRBJ2-6; d_call: -; cdr3_nt: TGCGCCAGCATGAGGGGGGGCTCTGTAGGGGCCAACGTCCTGACTTTC; cdr3_aa: CASMRGGSVGANVLTF
v_call: TRBV29-1; clone_size: -; j_call: TRBJ2-3; d_call: -; cdr3_nt: TGCAGCGTTGCTCCTAACACAGATACGCAGTATTTT; cdr3_aa: CSVAPNTDTQYF
v_call: TRBV18; clone_size: -; j_call: TRBJ2-3; d_call: TRBD1; cdr3_nt: TGTGCCAGCCTACCGAGGCGACAGGGGGCCTCAGATACGCAGTATTTT; cdr3_aa: CASLPRRQGASDTQYF
v_call: TRBV10-3; clone_size: -; j_call: TRBJ1-2; d_call: -; cdr3_nt: TGTGCCATCAGTGAGTCCGGGGGGAGAGCTAACTATGGCTACACCTTC; cdr3_aa: CAISESGGRANYGYTF
v_call: TRBV7-7; clone_size: -; j_call: TRBJ2-7; d_call: -; cdr3_nt: TGTGCCAGCAGCTTAGGGGTGAGGGGGGACTACGAGCAGTACTTC; cdr3_aa: CASSLGVRGDYEQYF
v_call: TRBV7-2; clone_size: -; j_call: TRBJ2-7; d_call: -; cdr3_nt: TGTGCCAGCAGCTTAGTCGGGGGTGGCGAGCAGTACTTC; cdr3_aa: CASSLVGGGEQYF
v_call: TRBV5-8; clone_size: few; j_call: TRBJ1-1; d_call: -; cdr3_nt: TGTGCCAGCAGCTTTTGGGGGGAGAACACTGAAGCTTTCTTT; cdr3_aa: CASSFWGENTEAFF
v_call: TRBV19; clone_size: few; j_call: TRBJ1-1; d_call: TRBD1; cdr3_nt: TGTGCCAGTAGCAGCACAGGGGACACTGAAGCTTTCTTT; cdr3_aa: CASSSTGDTEAFF
v_call: TRBV5-1; clone_size: -; j_call: TRBJ2-1; d_call: TRBD1; cdr3_nt: TGCGCCAGCACTACGGGGGACAGGGTTAACAATGAGCAGTTCTTC; cdr3_aa: CASTTGDRVNNEQFF
v_call: TRBV2; clone_size: once; j_call: TRBJ2-3; d_call: -; cdr3_nt: TGTGCCAGCGGACTCTCGCGAGCGCGCACAGATACGCAGTATTTT; cdr3_aa: CASGLSRARTDTQYF
v_call: TRBV29-1; clone_size: -; j_call: TRBJ2-5; d_call: TRBD1; cdr3_nt: TGCAGCGTTCTATCAGGGGGCATCGGGGAGACCCAGTACTTC; cdr3_aa: CSVLSGGIGETQYF
v_call: TRBV4-1; clone_size: -; j_call: TRBJ2-4; d_call: TRBD2; cdr3_nt: TGCGCCAGCAGCCAATCTCCCCTAAGGATAGCGGGGGGCCTTCTAGCCAAAAACATTCAGTACTTC; cdr3_aa: CASSQSPLRIAGGLLAKNIQYF
v_call: TRBV5-1; clone_size: -; j_call: TRBJ2-5; d_call: TRBD2; cdr3_nt: TGCGCCAGCAGCTTTACCTTAGCGGGGGGACAAGAGACCCAGTACTTC; cdr3_aa: CASSFTLAGGQETQYF
v_call: TRBV5-1; clone_size: -; j_call: TRBJ2-3; d_call: TRBD2; cdr3_nt: TGCGCCAGCAGCTTGGTACTAGCGGGTGGCACAGATACGCAGTATTTT; cdr3_aa: CASSLVLAGGTDTQYF
v_call: TRBV27; clone_size: -; j_call: TRBJ2-3; d_call: -; cdr3_nt: TGTGCCAGCAGAGAGCCCGTTATCGGTACGCAGTATTTT; cdr3_aa: CASREPVIGTQYF
v_call: TRBV4-1; clone_size: once; j_call: TRBJ2-2; d_call: TRBD1; cdr3_nt: TGCGCCAGCAGTTACCGGGGGACAGGGGATACCGGGGAGCTGTTTTTT; cdr3_aa: CASSYRGTGDTGELFF
v_call: TRBV6-1; clone_size: few; j_call: TRBJ1-2; d_call: -; cdr3_nt: TGTGCCAGCAGTGAAGTGGGTGGAGGCTCCTATGGCTACACCTTC; cdr3_aa: CASSEVGGGSYGYTF
v_call: TRBV21-1; clone_size: -; j_call: TRBJ1-5; d_call: -; cdr3_nt: TGTGCCAGCAGCAAATGGCATGAGGGGCTCGGGACATACAACAATCAGCCCCAGCATTTT; cdr3_aa: CASSKWHEGLGTYNNQPQHF
v_call: TRBV6-6; clone_size: -; j_call: TRBJ1-3; d_call: -; cdr3_nt: TGTGCCAGCAGAAGCGAAATCTCTGGAAACACCATATATTTT; cdr3_aa: CASRSEISGNTIYF
v_call: TRBV10-3; clone_size: once; j_call: TRBJ2-7; d_call: -; cdr3_nt: TGTGCCATCAGACCCAGGGCGGACGGTAGCGAGCAGTACTTC; cdr3_aa: CAIRPRADGSEQYF
v_call: TRBV7-2; clone_size: -; j_call: TRBJ1-2; d_call: -; cdr3_nt: TGTGCCAGCAGCTTAGGAGCCCTTGGTTATGGCTACACCTTC; cdr3_aa: CASSLGALGYGYTF
v_call: TRBV18; clone_size: -; j_call: TRBJ1-5; d_call: -; cdr3_nt: TGTGCCAGCTCAAGATACGGGACACCCGAAGGGCAGCCCCAGCATTTT; cdr3_aa: CASSRYGTPEGQPQHF
v_call: TRBV19; clone_size: -; j_call: TRBJ2-7; d_call: TRBD1; cdr3_nt: TGTGCCAGTAGTAAGGGACAGGACAGGTACGAGCAGTACTTC; cdr3_aa: CASSKGQDRYEQYF
v_call: TRBV9; clone_size: -; j_call: TRBJ1-4; d_call: -; cdr3_nt: TGTGCCAGCAGCGTAGGGGAGGGTTCTGCTGAAAAACTGTTTTTT; cdr3_aa: CASSVGEGSAEKLFF
v_call: TRBV5-1; clone_size: -; j_call: TRBJ2-7; d_call: -; cdr3_nt: TGCGCCAGCAGCCTGGACAACTACGAGCAGTACTTC; cdr3_aa: CASSLDNYEQYF
v_call: TRBV2; clone_size: -; j_call: TRBJ2-7; d_call: TRBD2; cdr3_nt: TGTGCCAGCAGTTTAGGACTAGCGGGGACCGAGCAGTACTTC; cdr3_aa: CASSLGLAGTEQYF
v_call: TRBV5-4; clone_size: -; j_call: TRBJ1-6; d_call: -; cdr3_nt: TGTGCCAGCAGCTTGGCCAGCTCCTATAATTCACCCCTCCACTTT; cdr3_aa: CASSLASSYNSPLHF
v_call: TRBV5-8; clone_size: -; j_call: TRBJ1-5; d_call: -; cdr3_nt: TGTGCCAGCAGCTTGGAAAGTTGGGGGGATAGCAATCAGCCCCAGCATTTT; cdr3_aa: CASSLESWGDSNQPQHF
v_call: TRBV5-4; clone_size: -; j_call: TRBJ2-5; d_call: -; cdr3_nt: TGTGCCAGCAGCTCCCTAGTCTCGGAGACCCAGTACTTC; cdr3_aa: CASSSLVSETQYF
v_call: TRBV27; clone_size: -; j_call: TRBJ1-1; d_call: -; cdr3_nt: TGTGCCAGCAGACTGTTTGAGGTGAACACTGAAGCTTTCTTT; cdr3_aa: CASRLFEVNTEAFF
v_call: TRBV10-3; clone_size: -; j_call: TRBJ1-1; d_call: TRBD1; cdr3_nt: TGTGCCATCAGTGGTACGACCTTAGGGGGCGCGGGCTCAACACCCTCCGTGAGTACCCGTGAAGCTTTCTTT; cdr3_aa: CAISGTTLGGAGSTPSVSTREAFF
v_call: TRBV6-5; clone_size: -; j_call: TRBJ1-2; d_call: TRBD1; cdr3_nt: TGTGCCAGCAGTTTAGGGACAGAGGGGGGTTATGGCTACACCTTC; cdr3_aa: CASSLGTEGGYGYTF
v_call: TRBV11-1; clone_size: few; j_call: TRBJ1-3; d_call: -; cdr3_nt: TGTGCCAGCAGCTACCTCCGGGTCTCTGGAAACACCATATATTTT; cdr3_aa: CASSYLRVSGNTIYF
v_call: TRBV7-3; clone_size: -; j_call: TRBJ2-2; d_call: -; cdr3_nt: TGTGCCAGCAGCTTAGGCGGGCTAGGAGTCACCGGGGAGCTGTTTTTT; cdr3_aa: CASSLGGLGVTGELFF
v_call: TRBV2; clone_size: -; j_call: TRBJ1-3; d_call: -; cdr3_nt: TGTGCCGGTGGGCGAAACTCTGGAAACACCATATATTTT; cdr3_aa: CAGGRNSGNTIYF
v_call: TRBV2; clone_size: -; j_call: TRBJ2-3; d_call: TRBD2; cdr3_nt: TGTGCCAGCAGCGTCCTAGGACTAGGCACAGATACGCAGTATTTT; cdr3_aa: CASSVLGLGTDTQYF
v_call: TRBV12-5; clone_size: -; j_call: TRBJ2-7; d_call: -; cdr3_nt: TGTGCTAGTGGTTTTAACTACGAGCAGTACTTC; cdr3_aa: CASGFNYEQYF